These 25 T cell receptor beta chains were all obtained from the same sample, sequenced in a study of blood T cell repertoires in COVID-19. Sequencing was performed with immunoSEQ multiplex PCR; in TCRdb, only in-frame clones are kept and a portion is missing. In the table there are some 280,000 clones, 75% to 90% of which are singletons. Source material: peripheral blood. The receptor set was obtained from a woman in her fifties or sixties with acute or convalescent COVID-19.

This rearrangement joins TRBV5-1 to TRBJ1-3; D is possibly TRBD1 (6 bases). Trimming took 4 bases from V and 5 from J, leaving 16 bases between them. In germline, CDR1 is SGHRS, CDR2 YFSETQ. The CDR3 loop spans 15 amino acids. CDR3 sequence (DNA): TGCGCCAGCAGCACAGGGACCCGCGACCGAAACACCATATATTTT. Amino acids: CASSTGTRDRNTIYF.

The genes are TRBV29-1 and TRBJ2-5; TRBD2 matches 8 bases. The V gene's germline CDR1 is SQVTM and CDR2 ANQGSEA. The CDR3 is 12 amino acids. V trimming: 6 bases; J trimming: 5 bases; junction bases outside the gene matches: 5. CDR3 coding DNA: TGCAGCGTAGGACTAGCAAAGGAGACCCAGTACTTC. The encoded protein is CSVGLAKETQYF.

This clone was seen only once. The chain links TRBV6-2 or TRBV6-3 to TRBJ1-1; D gene unclear. Trimming removed 3 bases from V and 6 bases from J, with 11 bases in between. Germline values: CDR1 MNHEY, CDR2 SVGEGT. CDR3 size: 13 residues. The CDR3 loop reads CASSYIPGAEAFF. The CDR3 region has the DNA TGTGCCAGCAGTTATATTCCCGGGGCTGAAGCTTTCTTT.

The gene calls are TRBV19 and TRBJ1-2, with a tentative D call TRBD1 (6 bases). V was pared by 1 base and J by 7 bases, with 13 bases between. Per the germline V gene, CDR1 is LNHDA and CDR2 is SQIVND (reference sequence). This CDR3 comprises 14 residues. CDR3 sequence: CASSIGQGLSGYTF. CDR3 in DNA: TGTGCCAGTAGTATAGGGCAGGGGCTCAGTGGCTACACCTTC.

This chain joins TRBV6-6 and TRBJ1-3, with 9 positions matching TRBD1. The germline V gene encodes CDR1 MNHNY and CDR2 SVGAGI (reference sequence). The CDR3 has 17 amino acids. Trimming at V came to 5 bases and at J to 4 bases, leaving 12 bases not matched to a gene. CDR3 residues: CASSLNPGQGSGNTIYF. DNA of the CDR3: TGTGCCAGCAGTCTCAACCCGGGACAGGGCTCAGGAAACACCATATATTTT.

The chain is built from TRBV4-3 and TRBJ2-7; D is perhaps TRBD1 (5 bases). The CDR3 consists of 16 residues. Germline V gives CDR1 LGHNA, CDR2 YSLEER. V was shortened by 4 bases and J by 2 bases, with 18 bases between the two germline ends. For the CDR3, the DNA is TGCGCCAGCAGCCTCGAGACTGGGGCCTCGCCCTACGAGCAGTACTTC. This translates into CASSLETGASPYEQYF.

The CDR3 coding sequence is TGTGCCAGCAGTTTAGGGGGACACCCGCAGTACTTC. This sequence encodes CASSLGGHPQYF. V and J are TRBV12-3 or TRBV12-4 and TRBJ2-7; TRBD1 might be the D (6 bases). The CDR3 totals 12 residues. V dropped 1 base and J dropped 9 bases, with 10 bases sitting between them.

This clone occurred once. The chain has TRBV2 and TRBJ1-2, with TRBD1 as a possible D gene (5 bases). Germline CDR1 SNHLY, CDR2 FYNNEI. V dropped 7 bases and J dropped 0 bases, with 12 bases sitting between them. The CDR3 totals 14 residues. The CDR3, as DNA: TGTGCCAGCACCCGGGGGTCCTCTAACTATGGCTACACCTTC. It yields the protein CASTRGSSNYGYTF.

This clone was counted a single time. This rearrangement joins TRBV5-5 to TRBJ2-1; TRBD1 agrees at 8 bases. This CDR3 is built from 15 residues. Trimming took 2 bases from V and 7 from J; bases not matched to a gene: 8. Germline loops: CDR1 SGHKS, CDR2 YYEKEE (reference sequence). CDR3 amino acids: CASSFLTGGFNEQFF. CDR3 nucleotide sequence: TGTGCCAGCAGCTTTTTAACAGGGGGGTTTAATGAGCAGTTCTTC.

The chain has TRBV5-1 and TRBJ1-6; no clear D. Germline V gene data show CDR1 as SGHRS and CDR2 as YFSETQ. The CDR3 has 15 amino acids. V dropped 0 bases and J dropped 8 bases, with 12 bases sitting between them. Written as DNA, the CDR3 is TGCGCCAGCAGCTTGGGAGGGAAGGTCGATTCACCCCTCCACTTT. It yields the protein CASSLGGKVDSPLHF.

The rearrangement joins TRBV5-1 to TRBJ2-4, with TRBD1 identical over 11 bases. Germline assignment: CDR1 SGHRS and CDR2 YFSETQ. V was pared by 0 bases and J by 9 bases, with 11 bases of the junction left unmatched. This CDR3 contains 17 residues. DNA of the CDR3: TGCGCCAGCAGCTTGGACGCCGGACAGGGGGCGCGGGGCATTCAGTACTTC. It is translated as CASSLDAGQGARGIQYF.

In its sample, this clone was seen once. The J gene is TRBJ1-1, the V gene TRBV7-9; perhaps TRBD1 as D (5 bases). This CDR3 region has 13 residues. V was cut by 6 bases and J by 5 bases, with 13 bases left in between. Per germline, CDR1 SEHNR and CDR2 FQNEAQ (reference sequence). Here the CDR3 reads CASRDSGGTEAFF. DNA of the CDR3: TGTGCCAGCAGAGACAGTGGGGGGACTGAAGCTTTCTTT.

The chain employs TRBV5-1 and TRBJ1-4, with 7 positions matching TRBD1. From germline, CDR1 is SGHRS and CDR2 YFSETQ. After removal of 7 bases from V and 3 bases from J, the junction contained 6 bases not matched to a gene. The CDR3 extends over 14 amino acids. CDR3 residues: CASAEGQPNEKLFF. The CDR3 region has the DNA TGCGCCAGCGCCGAGGGACAGCCTAATGAAAAACTGTTTTTT.

The chain is built from TRBV24-1 and TRBJ1-5; D is ambiguous. Between the trimmed V and J ends, which lost 9 bases and 7 bases, there was a span of 15 bases. This CDR3 has 13 residues. CDR1 KGHDR and CDR2 SFDVKD come from the germline V gene. Written as DNA, the CDR3 is TGTGCCACCCAGGCAGTCCCGGGGCAGCCCCAGCATTTT. It specifies CATQAVPGQPQHF.

This clone was recorded once. The chain carries TRBV28 and TRBJ2-3; TRBD1 might be the D (5 bases). The germline gives CDR1 MDHEN, CDR2 SYDVKM. Trimming took 7 bases from V and 3 from J, leaving 23 bases between them. The CDR3 is 17 residues long. The CDR3 DNA is TGTGCCAGCACCCGAATCCGCACAGGTTGGGCAACAGATACGCAGTATTTT. Amino acid sequence: CASTRIRTGWATDTQYF.

The chain links TRBV23-1 to TRBJ2-5; a possible D gene is TRBD2 (5 bases). TRBV23-1 counts as an open reading frame of uncertain function. Trimming cost V 8 bases and J 2 bases, with 15 bases left between them. The CDR3 contains 14 residues. The CDR3 DNA reads TGCGCCAGCCGAAACCGGAGGCGTCAAGAGACCCAGTACTTC. Amino acid sequence: CASRNRRRQETQYF.

V gene TRBV25-1 combines with J gene TRBJ1-2; tentatively, D is TRBD1 (6 bases). V shed 4 bases and J shed 4 bases, with 10 bases lying between them. Germline-derived CDR1 and CDR2 are MGHDK and SYGVNS. The CDR3 contains 13 residues. This chain's CDR3 is CASSGGRAYGYTF. CDR3 bases: TGTGCCAGCAGTGGGGGGCGCGCCTATGGCTACACCTTC.

The J gene is TRBJ1-4, the V gene TRBV5-5; 8 bases line up with TRBD1. This CDR3 region has 13 residues. Germline CDR1 and CDR2: SGHKS and YYEKEE (reference sequence). V gave up 4 bases and J gave up 5 bases; unmatched junction bases: 1. This chain's CDR3 is CASSGTGNEKLFF. CDR3 DNA sequence: TGTGCCAGCAGCGGGACAGGAAATGAAAAACTGTTTTTT.

The count of this clone is one. The J gene is TRBJ1-6, the V gene TRBV7-6; no firm D call. Trimming cost V 1 base and J 3 bases, with 7 bases left between them. The CDR3 loop spans 15 amino acids. Germline loops: CDR1 SGHVS, CDR2 FNYEAQ. The CDR3 sequence: CASSLVPDYNSPLHF. The CDR3 bases are TGTGCCAGCAGCTTAGTGCCAGACTATAATTCACCCCTCCACTTT.

The chain's CDR3 is CASSPPDRPDTQYF. CDR3 nucleotide sequence: TGTGCCAGCAGCCCTCCGGACAGGCCAGATACGCAGTATTTT. J is TRBJ2-3 and V is TRBV11-3; 7 bases line up with TRBD1. This CDR3 region has 14 residues. With 5 bases clipped from V and 4 bases from J, the junction kept 6 bases outside the gene matches. From germline, CDR1 is SGHNT and CDR2 YENEEA.

The chain has TRBV28 and TRBJ2-7; 8 nucleotides agree with TRBD1. This CDR3 contains 14 residues. V gave up 5 bases and J gave up 5 bases; unmatched junction bases: 8. CDR1 and CDR2 (germline): MDHEN, SYDVKM. CDR3 region: CASSPQDRADEQYF. In DNA, the CDR3 is TGTGCCAGCAGTCCTCAGGACAGGGCGGACGAGCAGTACTTC.

This chain uses TRBV7-2 with TRBJ1-5, with D perhaps TRBD1 (6 bases). CDR1 and CDR2 from the germline V gene are SGHTA and FQGNSA. V lost 4 bases, J lost 0 bases, and 19 bases lay in between. The CDR3 covers 18 residues. CDR3 loop: CASSSGPDRPYSNQPQHF. The CDR3 nucleotides are TGTGCCAGCAGCTCAGGTCCGGACAGACCTTATAGCAATCAGCCCCAGCATTTT.

The V gene is TRBV7-8, the J gene TRBJ2-7; 11 bases agree with TRBD2. The V gene's germline CDR1 is SGHVS and CDR2 FQNEAQ. With V trimmed by 5 bases and J by 0 bases, 6 bases remained unmatched. This CDR3 region has 16 residues. The CDR3: CASSTGLAVSSYEQYF. DNA of the CDR3: TGTGCCAGCAGCACGGGACTAGCGGTATCCTCCTACGAGCAGTACTTC.

Only a few counts were recorded for this clone. The chain employs TRBV7-2 and TRBJ2-7, with TRBD2 matching 9 bases. Germline-derived CDR1 and CDR2 are SGHTA and FQGNSA. CDR3 length equals 16 residues. The V gene end was trimmed by 5 bases and the J gene end by 7 bases; junction bases not matched to a gene: 15. In DNA, the CDR3 is TGTGCCAGCAGCCCAGCGGGAGGCCCATCCTCACGGGAGCAGTACTTC. Its protein is CASSPAGGPSSREQYF.

The chain has TRBV14 and TRBJ1-3; TRBD1 agrees at 9 bases. CDR3 length: 13 residues. J was trimmed by 7 bases and V by 7 bases; bases with no gene match: 5. Germline V gene sequence: CDR1 SGHDN, CDR2 FVKESK. CDR3 sequence (DNA): TGTGCCAGCAACGACAGGGGGGAGAACACCATATATTTT. It is translated as CASNDRGENTIYF.